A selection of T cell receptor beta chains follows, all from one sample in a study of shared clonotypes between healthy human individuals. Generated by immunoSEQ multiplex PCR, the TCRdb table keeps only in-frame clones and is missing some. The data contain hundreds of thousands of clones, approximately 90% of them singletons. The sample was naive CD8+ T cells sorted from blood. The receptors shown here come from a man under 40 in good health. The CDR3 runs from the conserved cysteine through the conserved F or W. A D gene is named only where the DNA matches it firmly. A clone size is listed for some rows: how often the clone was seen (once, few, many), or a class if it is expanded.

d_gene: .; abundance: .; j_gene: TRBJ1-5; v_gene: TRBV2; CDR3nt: TGTGCCAGCAGTGACAGGGGTCAGCCCCAGCATTTT; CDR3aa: CASSDRGQPQHF
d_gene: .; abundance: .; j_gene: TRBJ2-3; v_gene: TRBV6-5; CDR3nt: TGTGCCAGCAGTTACTCGAGCACAGTAGATACGCAGTATTTT; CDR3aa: CASSYSSTVDTQYF
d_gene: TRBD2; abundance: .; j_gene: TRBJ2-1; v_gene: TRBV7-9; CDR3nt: TGTGCCAGCAGCTTTTTAGCGGGACACACCTACAATGAGCAGTTCTTC; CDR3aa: CASSFLAGHTYNEQFF
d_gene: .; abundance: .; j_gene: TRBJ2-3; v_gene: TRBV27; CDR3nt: TGTGCCAGCAGTGCCTTCGGCACAGATACGCAGTATTTT; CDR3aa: CASSAFGTDTQYF
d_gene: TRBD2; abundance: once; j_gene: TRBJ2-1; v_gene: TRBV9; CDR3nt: TGTGCCAGCAGCCCACCTGCGCTAGCGGACTACAATGAGCAGTTCTTC; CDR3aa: CASSPPALADYNEQFF
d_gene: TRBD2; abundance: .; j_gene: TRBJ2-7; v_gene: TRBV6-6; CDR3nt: TGTGCCAGCAGTTACGGTCTAGCGGGAGGTGAGCAGTACTTC; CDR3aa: CASSYGLAGGEQYF
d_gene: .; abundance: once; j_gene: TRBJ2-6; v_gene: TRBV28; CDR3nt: TGTGCCAGCAGGGAGAGGGTGGGTGATGGGGCCAACGTCCTGACTTTC; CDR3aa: CASRERVGDGANVLTF
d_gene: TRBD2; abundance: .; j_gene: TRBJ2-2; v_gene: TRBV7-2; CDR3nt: TGTGCCAGCAGCTTCAGACTAGCGGGAGGGTGGGGCACCGGGGAGCTGTTTTTT; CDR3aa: CASSFRLAGGWGTGELFF
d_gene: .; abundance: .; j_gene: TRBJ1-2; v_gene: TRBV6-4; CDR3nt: TGTGCCAGCAGCCCAACTGGGACGGACTATGGCTACACCTTC; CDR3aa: CASSPTGTDYGYTF
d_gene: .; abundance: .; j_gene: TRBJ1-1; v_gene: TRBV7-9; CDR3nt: TGTGCCAGCAGCTTAAGCCCGGCGGGGGCGCGGACTGAAGCTTTCTTT; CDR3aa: CASSLSPAGARTEAFF
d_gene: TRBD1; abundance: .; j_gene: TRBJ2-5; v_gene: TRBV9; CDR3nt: TGTGCCAGCAGCGTAGCCGGGACAGGGGATGGAGAGACCCAGTACTTC; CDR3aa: CASSVAGTGDGETQYF
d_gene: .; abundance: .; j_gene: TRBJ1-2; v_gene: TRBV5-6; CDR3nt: TGTGCCAGCAGCTTGGTGGCCGGAACCTATGGCTACACCTTC; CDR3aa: CASSLVAGTYGYTF
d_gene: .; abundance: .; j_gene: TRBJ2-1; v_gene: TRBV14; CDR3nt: TGTGCCAGCAGCCAAGGGGGTGAGCAGTTCTTC; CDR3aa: CASSQGGEQFF
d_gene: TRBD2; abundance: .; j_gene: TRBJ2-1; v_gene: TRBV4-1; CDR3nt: TGCGCCAGCAGCCACACTAGCGGGAGTGGGAATGAGCAGTTCTTC; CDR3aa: CASSHTSGSGNEQFF
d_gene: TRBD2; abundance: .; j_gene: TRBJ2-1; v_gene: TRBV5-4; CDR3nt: TGTGCCAGCAGCTTGGAAGTCAGCGGGACTAGCGGAAAGGGGGGGTTCTTC; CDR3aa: CASSLEVSGTSGKGGFF
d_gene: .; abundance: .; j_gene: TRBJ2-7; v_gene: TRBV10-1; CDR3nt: TGCGCCAGCAGTGACCAGGGATCCTACGAGCAGTACTTC; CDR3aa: CASSDQGSYEQYF
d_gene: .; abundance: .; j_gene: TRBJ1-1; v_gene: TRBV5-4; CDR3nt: TGTGCCAGCAGCTTACAGGGAATAAGTGAAGCTTTCTTT; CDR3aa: CASSLQGISEAFF
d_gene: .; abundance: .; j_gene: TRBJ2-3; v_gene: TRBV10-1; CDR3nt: TGCGCCAACAACGAGGACGTGACTAGCACAGATACGCAGTATTTT; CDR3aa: CANNEDVTSTDTQYF
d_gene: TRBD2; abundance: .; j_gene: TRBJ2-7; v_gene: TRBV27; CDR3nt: TGTGCCAGCAGTCTAGCGGGGACCTACGAGCAGTACTTC; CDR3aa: CASSLAGTYEQYF
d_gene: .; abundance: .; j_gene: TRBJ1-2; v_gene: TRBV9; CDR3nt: TGTGCCAGCAGCGAAGGGGGTAGGTTTGGCTACACCTTC; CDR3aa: CASSEGGRFGYTF
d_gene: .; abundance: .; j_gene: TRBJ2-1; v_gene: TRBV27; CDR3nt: TGTGCCAGCAGTTTTTCTCTTGGCGGGGACGGGTATGAGCAGTTCTTC; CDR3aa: CASSFSLGGDGYEQFF
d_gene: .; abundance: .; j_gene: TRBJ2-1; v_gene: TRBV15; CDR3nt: TGTGCCACCAGCTGGGCAGGGAACAATGAGCAGTTCTTC; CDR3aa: CATSWAGNNEQFF
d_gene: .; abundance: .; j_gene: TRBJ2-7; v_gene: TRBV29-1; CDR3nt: TGCAGCACCACTAAGGGAGGCGCGGGCTACGAGCAGTACTTC; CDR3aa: CSTTKGGAGYEQYF
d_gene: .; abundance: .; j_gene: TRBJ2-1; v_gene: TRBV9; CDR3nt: TGTGCCAGCAGCGTAGGGTGGGGGCGCGTTGAGCAGTTCTTC; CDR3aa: CASSVGWGRVEQFF
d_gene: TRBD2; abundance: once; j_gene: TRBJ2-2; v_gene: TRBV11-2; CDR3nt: TGTGCCAGCAGCCGACGGACTAGCGGGAGCGCCGATGGCACCGGGGAGCTGTTTTTT; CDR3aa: CASSRRTSGSADGTGELFF
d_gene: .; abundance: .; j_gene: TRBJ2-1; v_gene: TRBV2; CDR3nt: TGTGCCAGCAGTGAAGAAGGGGGGTTCAGGCAGGATGAGCAGTTCTTC; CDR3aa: CASSEEGGFRQDEQFF
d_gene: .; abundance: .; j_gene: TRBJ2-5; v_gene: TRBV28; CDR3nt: TGTGCCAGCAGTCCTTCGGTCGGCCGCAGCTCAATTCAAGAGACCCAGTACTTC; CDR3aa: CASSPSVGRSSIQETQYF
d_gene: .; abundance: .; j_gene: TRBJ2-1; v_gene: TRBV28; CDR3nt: TGTGCCAGCACGGTGGGGGGCGGTGAGCAGTTCTTC; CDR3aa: CASTVGGGEQFF
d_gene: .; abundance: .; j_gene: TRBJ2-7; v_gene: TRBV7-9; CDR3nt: TGTGCCAGCAGCAGTAGTGGGCTCGAGTACGAGCAGTACTTC; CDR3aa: CASSSSGLEYEQYF
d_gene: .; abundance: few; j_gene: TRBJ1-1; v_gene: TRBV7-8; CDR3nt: TGTGCCAGCAGACCGACAGGCCCGAGCACTGAAGCTTTCTTT; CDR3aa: CASRPTGPSTEAFF
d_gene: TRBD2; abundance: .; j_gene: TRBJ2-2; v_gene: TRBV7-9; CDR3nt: TGTGCCAGCAGCTTAGATATACTAGCGGGAGGACTTTACACCGGGGAGCTGTTTTTT; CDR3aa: CASSLDILAGGLYTGELFF